Listed here are 22 T cell receptor beta chains from one sample, sequenced in a study of graft-versus-host responses after intestinal transplantation. These TCRs are of unknown antigen specificity. Some clones are missing from TCRdb's copy, which holds only in-frame ones; the method was immunoSEQ multiplex PCR. The sample contains about 150,000 clones, about nine tenths of which appear only once. This specimen was unstimulated CD4+ T cells sorted from spleen or lymph node cells, taken before intestinal transplant. These receptor sequences come from a human donor who received an intestinal transplant.

The CDR3 loop is CASSLGGARMLGYTF. DNA of the CDR3: TGTGCCAGCAGTCTAGGGGGGGCCAGAATGCTAGGCTACACCTTC. The chain joins TRBV27 to TRBJ1-2; D might be TRBD1 (6 bases). Deletions cut 5 bases from V and 8 bases from J, with 21 bases between. Per the germline V gene, CDR1 is MNHEY and CDR2 is SMNVEV (reference sequence). The CDR3 covers 15 residues.

The chain carries TRBV5-1 and TRBJ2-3; 12 bases fit TRBD2. This CDR3 has 17 residues. V was pared by 7 bases and J by 4 bases, with 13 bases of the junction left unmatched. The germline CDR1 and CDR2 sequences are SGHRS and YFSETQ. This CDR3 reads CASRDRLAGVWPDTQYF. The CDR3 DNA reads as TGCGCCAGCCGGGACAGACTAGCGGGAGTTTGGCCAGATACGCAGTATTTT.

This rearrangement joins TRBV27 to TRBJ2-7, with 10 bases aligning to TRBD2. The CDR3 has 17 residues. J was trimmed by 7 bases and V by 6 bases; bases with no gene match: 18. The germline CDR1 and CDR2 sequences are MNHEY and SMNVEV (reference sequence). The CDR3 region is CASSPWGGTSDLEEQYF. CDR3 bases: TGTGCCAGCAGCCCATGGGGCGGGACTAGCGACCTGGAGGAGCAGTACTTC.

This clone showed up just a few times. The chain joins TRBV19 to TRBJ1-3; weak D call: TRBD1 (5 bases). This CDR3 has 15 amino acids. Per the germline V gene, CDR1 is LNHDA and CDR2 is SQIVND (reference sequence). Between the trimmed V and J ends, which lost 5 bases and 0 bases, there was a span of 11 bases. CDR3 in amino acids: CASSAAGYSGNTIYF. The CDR3 nucleotides are TGTGCCAGTAGTGCGGCAGGGTACTCTGGAAACACCATATATTTT.

The V gene is TRBV6-5, the J gene TRBJ1-1; 10 nucleotides match TRBD1. The J segment lost 6 bases and the V segment lost 6 bases, leaving 7 bases of the junction unmatched. The CDR3 totals 14 residues. Looked up from germline, CDR1 is MNHEY and CDR2 is SVGAGI. CDR3 loop: CASRPTGGSSEAFF. Written as DNA, the CDR3 is TGTGCCAGCAGGCCGACAGGGGGCAGCTCTGAAGCTTTCTTT.

Remarks on this clone: Other DNA sequences in this specimen translate into the identical CDR3. The chain uses TRBV28 and TRBJ1-4; 7 nucleotides align to TRBD1. Germline assignment: CDR1 MDHEN and CDR2 SYDVKM. The CDR3 totals 17 residues. V lost 6 bases, J lost 5 bases, and 15 bases stayed unmatched. The CDR3 DNA reads as TGTGCCAGCAGCCCGTCAGGGGGGAAGTTCGCCAATGAAAAACTGTTTTTT. This sequence encodes CASSPSGGKFANEKLFF.

The chain has TRBV14 and TRBJ2-1; D gene ambiguous. The CDR3 consists of 11 residues. V gave up 2 bases and J gave up 13 bases, with 9 bases separating them. Looked up from germline, CDR1 is SGHDN and CDR2 is FVKESK. CDR3 region: CASSQFTVQFF. CDR3 sequence (DNA): TGTGCCAGCAGCCAATTTACGGTCCAGTTCTTC.

The V and J genes are TRBV6-5 and TRBJ1-2, with D tentatively TRBD1 (5 bases). Trimming pared 8 bases from V and 3 bases from J, leaving 16 bases between. CDR3 size: 14 residues. Germline V CDR1 and CDR2: MNHEY, SVGAGI. The DNA of the CDR3 is TGTGCCAGCTCGAAAGACAGCTGGGACTATGGCTACACCTTC. Amino acids: CASSKDSWDYGYTF.

The chain has TRBV7-8 and TRBJ2-6; D perhaps matches TRBD1 (6 bases). Germline V gene sequence: CDR1 SGHVS, CDR2 FQNEAQ. The CDR3 has 15 amino acids. V shed 6 bases and J shed 4 bases, with 13 bases lying between them. CDR3 bases: TGTGCCAGCAGTTTCACAGGGCACGGGGCCAACGTCCTGACTTTC. Protein sequence: CASSFTGHGANVLTF.

This clone appeared a single time. The chain has TRBV4-1 and TRBJ2-5, with 12 bases aligning to TRBD2. J was trimmed by 11 bases and V by 0 bases; bases with no gene match: 7. The CDR3 is 15 residues long. Germline V gene lookup returns CDR1 MGHRA and CDR2 YSYEKL. CDR3 sequence (DNA): TGCGCCAGCAGCCAAGACGAGAATCTAGCGGGAGGGCAGTACTTC. Amino acid sequence: CASSQDENLAGGQYF.

The chain uses TRBV7-2 and TRBJ2-2; no clear D. The CDR3 length is 14 residues. Trimming took off 3 bases at V and 1 base at J, with 6 bases between the two ends. From germline, CDR1 is SGHTA and CDR2 FQGNSA. The CDR3 loop is CASSFGGNTGELFF. CDR3 sequence (DNA): TGTGCCAGCAGCTTTGGTGGGAACACCGGGGAGCTGTTTTTT.

V and J are TRBV5-4 and TRBJ2-3, with 13 bases that match TRBD2. Trimming cost V 3 bases and J 0 bases; bases outside gene matches: 7. The germline V gene encodes CDR1 SGHNT and CDR2 YYREEE (reference sequence). This CDR3 is 18 amino acids long. The CDR3 region is CASSSPGLAGSSTDTQYF. The CDR3 DNA reads as TGTGCCAGCAGCTCCCCGGGACTAGCGGGATCTAGCACAGATACGCAGTATTTT.

The J gene is TRBJ2-1, the V gene TRBV7-3; perhaps D is TRBD1 or TRBD2 (5 bases each). The V end lost 4 bases, the J end lost 0 bases, and 10 bases lay between the germline ends. Per germline, CDR1 SGHTA and CDR2 FQGTGA. The CDR3 spans 15 residues. For the CDR3, the DNA is TGTGCCAGCAGCTCGGGGACGAGCTCCTACAATGAGCAGTTCTTC. It is translated as CASSSGTSSYNEQFF.

The chain carries TRBV19 and TRBJ1-1; D remains ambiguous. The length of the CDR3 is 14 residues. The ends were cut back, 5 bases at V and 4 bases at J, with 14 bases in the middle. The germline V gene encodes CDR1 LNHDA and CDR2 SQIVND (reference sequence). The CDR3 loop is CASSQRTASTEAFF. CDR3 DNA sequence: TGTGCCAGTAGTCAACGGACGGCTTCCACTGAAGCTTTCTTT. Full variable domain (remainder filled in from reference TRBV19 and TRBJ1-1): DGGITQSPKYLFRKEGQNVTLSCEQNLNHDAMYWYRQDPGQGLRLIYYSQIVNDFQKGDIAEGYSVSREKKESFPLTVTSAQKNPTAFYLCASSQRTASTEAFFGQGTRLTVV.

The chain carries TRBV4-1 and TRBJ2-5; no reliable D call. This CDR3 comprises 18 residues. V dropped 0 bases and J dropped 1 base, with 18 bases sitting between them. CDR1 and CDR2 (germline): MGHRA, YSYEKL. CDR3 DNA: TGCGCCAGCAGCCAAGATGGTCGAGCTTCGCCGTTCCAAGAGACCCAGTACTTC. It codes for CASSQDGRASPFQETQYF.

This clone was detected only once. The V call is TRBV27, the J call TRBJ1-2, with a tentative D call TRBD1 (6 bases). This CDR3 contains 15 residues. Looked up from germline, CDR1 is MNHEY and CDR2 is SMNVEV (reference sequence). V lost 6 bases to trimming and J lost 3 bases, with 17 bases between them. CDR3 bases: TGTGCCAGCAGCTCTACCGGGGGCAGGGACTATGGCTACACCTTC. This translates into CASSSTGGRDYGYTF.

The V gene is TRBV28, the J gene TRBJ1-2; D is possibly TRBD1 (6 bases). The V end lost 7 bases, the J end lost 4 bases, and 19 bases lay between the germline ends. Germline-derived CDR1 and CDR2 are MDHEN and SYDVKM. This CDR3 is 15 amino acids long. CDR3 DNA: TGTGCCAGCATATCCGAGGGGGGAAAGATCTATGGCTACACCTTC. This translates into CASISEGGKIYGYTF.

The chain carries TRBV11-2 and TRBJ1-5, with D possibly being TRBD1 (5 bases). Trimming cost V 3 bases and J 1 base, with 13 bases left between them. There are 16 residues in the CDR3. Germline CDR1 SGHAT, CDR2 FQNNGV. The CDR3 is CASSFGGGASNQPQHF. CDR3 sequence (DNA): TGTGCCAGCAGCTTTGGGGGAGGGGCGAGCAATCAGCCCCAGCATTTT. The complete variable domain, with remaining parts taken from reference TRBV11-2 and TRBJ1-5, reads EAGVAQSPRYKIIEKRQSVAFWCNPISGHATLYWYQQILGQGPKLLIQFQNNGVVDDSQLPKDRFSAERLKGVDSTLKIQPAKLEDSAVYLCASSFGGGASNQPQHFGDGTRLSIL.

V usage is TRBV29-1 and J usage is TRBJ2-2; TRBD2 might be the D (5 bases). Looked up from germline, CDR1 is SQVTM and CDR2 is ANQGSEA. V was trimmed by 6 bases and J by 2 bases, leaving 10 bases between them. There are 13 residues in the CDR3. CDR3 nucleotides: TGCAGCGTCTCCTCGGGAAACACCGGGGAGCTGTTTTTT. This codes for CSVSSGNTGELFF.

The gene calls are TRBV28 and TRBJ2-1, with 7 positions matching TRBD2. The CDR3 extends over 12 amino acids. Germline trimming cut 10 bases from V and 2 bases from J; bases unmatched to any gene: 2. Germline V gene sequence: CDR1 MDHEN, CDR2 SYDVKM. CDR3 protein: CATGGAYNEQFF. Here the CDR3 DNA reads TGTGCCACGGGGGGAGCCTACAATGAGCAGTTCTTC.

This chain uses TRBV7-2 with TRBJ1-2; D might be TRBD1 (6 bases). CDR3 length: 16 amino acids. Looked up from germline, CDR1 is SGHTA and CDR2 is FQGNSA. V was pared by 4 bases and J by 2 bases, with 17 bases between. The CDR3 loop reads CASSSPRTVINYGYTF. The CDR3, as DNA: TGTGCCAGCAGCTCCCCACGGACAGTAATAAACTATGGCTACACCTTC.

The chain combines TRBV5-1 with TRBJ2-2; 8 nucleotides line up with TRBD2. Germline trimming cut 5 bases from V and 5 bases from J; bases unmatched to any gene: 8. The germline V gene has CDR1 SGHRS and CDR2 YFSETQ. The CDR3 extends over 15 amino acids. The CDR3 sequence: CASRAGTSYTGELFF. The CDR3 coding sequence is TGCGCCAGCAGGGCCGGGACTAGTTATACCGGGGAGCTGTTTTTT.